Reported below is one T cell receptor beta chain. The data are from a study of blood T cell repertoires in COVID-19. In the study overall: Material from acute and convalescent COVID-19 was sourced from the United States, Italy and Spain. T cells, B-cell-depleted T cells, or PBMCs supplied cDNA or gDNA.

The assay was immunoSEQ multiplex PCR, and TCRdb's table has in-frame clones only and misses some. The repertoire has under 250,000 clones, roughly nine tenths of them found once; the top ten carry around 0.84%. The sample was peripheral blood. The TCR originated in a man aged 55 to 70 with COVID-19, enrolled during active disease.

The CDR3 is CASSREGRLAGVTGELFF. The CDR3 DNA follows: TGTGCCAGCAGCCGGGAGGGGAGACTAGCGGGAGTAACCGGGGAGCTGTTTTTT. J is TRBJ2-2 and V is TRBV3-1 (or the pseudogene TRBV3-2); TRBD2 matches at 12 bases. CDR1 is LGHDT and CDR2 is YNNKEL in the germline V gene (reference sequence). Trimming cost V 4 bases and J 5 bases; bases outside gene matches: 11. The CDR3 contains 18 residues.